Listed here are 21 T cell receptor beta chains from one sample, sequenced in a study of OX40 agonist ivuxolimab in advanced cancers. Some clones are missing from TCRdb's copy, which holds only in-frame ones; the method was immunoSEQ multiplex PCR. The table has 75,000 to 100,000 clones, roughly 85% seen once. Sequencing was performed on CD4+ or CD8+ T cells sorted from blood, taken in a trial of the OX40 agonist ivuxolimab. These receptors came from an adult with an advanced solid tumor such as melanoma, head and neck, liver or kidney cancer.

V usage is TRBV7-2 and J usage is TRBJ2-1; D not resolved. Germline lookup yields CDR1 SGHTA and CDR2 FQGNSA. Trimming removed 2 bases at V and 3 bases at J, with 8 bases between. CDR3 length equals 14 residues. CDR3 in amino acids: CASSLNTVYNEQFF. The CDR3 DNA follows: TGTGCCAGCAGCTTAAACACGGTCTACAATGAGCAGTTCTTC.

This clone was observed once. The chain is built from TRBV18 and TRBJ1-2; 9 bases agree with TRBD1. Trimming removed 3 bases from V and 7 bases from J; junction bases left unmatched: 15. The CDR3 covers 17 residues. CDR1 is KGHSH and CDR2 is LQKENI in the germline V gene. CDR3 sequence (DNA): TGTGCCAGCTCACCGCGTGACGGGACAGGGCTATCCTTTGGCTACACCTTC. It codes for CASSPRDGTGLSFGYTF.

This clone was observed once. The chain employs TRBV9 and TRBJ2-1; TRBD1 matches 10 bases. V lost 4 bases, J lost 3 bases, and 7 bases stayed unmatched. The CDR3 extends over 16 amino acids. Germline V gene sequence: CDR1 SGDLS, CDR2 YYNGEE. The CDR3 DNA sequence: TGTGCCAGCAGCCCTTCCGGGACAGGGGACTACAATGAGCAGTTCTTC. This codes for CASSPSGTGDYNEQFF.

The chain couples TRBV7-2 to TRBJ2-5, with 11 bases aligning to TRBD1. The CDR3 sequence is 16 residues long. J was trimmed by 5 bases and V by 0 bases; bases with no gene match: 5. Looked up from germline, CDR1 is SGHTA and CDR2 is FQGNSA. The CDR3, as DNA: TGTGCCAGCAGCTTAGCGTGGACAGGGGGCAGCGAGACCCAGTACTTC. Translating gives CASSLAWTGGSETQYF.

V usage is TRBV7-2 and J usage is TRBJ1-5; D uncertain. The CDR3 has 13 amino acids. Trimming pared 4 bases from V and 5 bases from J, leaving 9 bases between. Germline V lookup: CDR1 SGHTA, CDR2 FQGNSA. CDR3 DNA sequence: TGTGCCAGCAGCTCTTATGAGGATCAGCCCCAGCATTTT. The encoded protein is CASSSYEDQPQHF.

This clone was seen only a few times. V and J are TRBV7-3 and TRBJ1-6; tentative D call: TRBD1 (6 bases). The germline gives CDR1 SGHTA, CDR2 FQGTGA. Trimming took off 4 bases at V and 9 bases at J, with 10 bases between the two ends. The CDR3 length is 13 residues. The CDR3 DNA reads as TGTGCCAGCAGCTCAGGGGAAGGTTCACCCCTCCACTTT. The encoded protein is CASSSGEGSPLHF.

The chain has TRBV14 and TRBJ2-7, with 9 bases lining up with TRBD1. V lost 4 bases to trimming and J lost 5 bases; unmatched junction nucleotides: 9. The CDR3 runs to 15 residues. CDR1 and CDR2 from the germline V gene are SGHDN and FVKESK. CDR3 loop: CASSPLGTGPNEQYF. CDR3 coding DNA: TGTGCCAGCAGCCCCCTGGGGACAGGGCCCAACGAGCAGTACTTC.

V gene TRBV9 combines with J gene TRBJ2-1; 13 bases are a match to TRBD2. The CDR3 runs to 16 residues. V trimming: 2 bases; J trimming: 4 bases; junction bases outside the gene matches: 3. Germline V lookup: CDR1 SGDLS, CDR2 YYNGEE. The CDR3 DNA reads TGTGCCAGCAGCGTTCGGACTAGCGGGGGTTACAATGAGCAGTTCTTC. Translated: CASSVRTSGGYNEQFF.

The J gene is TRBJ1-3, the V gene TRBV11-2, with D maybe TRBD1 (6 bases). The V end was cut by 9 bases, the J end by 7 bases, with 16 bases between. Germline V gene sequence: CDR1 SGHAT, CDR2 FQNNGV. The CDR3 runs 13 residues. DNA for the CDR3: TGTGCCAGTCGTCAGGGGCTAGATAACACCATATATTTT. Protein sequence: CASRQGLDNTIYF.

The V call is TRBV25-1, the J call TRBJ2-1; perhaps TRBD1 as D (6 bases). Looked up from germline, CDR1 is MGHDK and CDR2 is SYGVNS. The CDR3 consists of 16 residues. Trimming left V 4 bases short and J 6 bases short, with 19 bases between. CDR3 amino acids: CASSGPGTPYLNEQFF. The CDR3 DNA reads as TGTGCCAGCAGTGGACCCGGGACACCTTATCTCAATGAGCAGTTCTTC.

This clone was seen once. The conserved closing phenylalanine or tryptophan is absent in this CDR3, likely reflecting a read error. V and J are TRBV6-1 and TRBJ1-6, with D perhaps matching TRBD1 (5 bases). Germline-derived CDR1 and CDR2 are MNHNS and SASEGT. CDR3 size: 15 residues. Trimming pared 8 bases from V and 6 bases from J, leaving 17 bases between. The DNA for the CDR3 is TGTGCCAGCGGGGAGGGGCCTAACATTAATTCACCCCTCCACCTT. The encoded protein is CASGEGPNINSPLHL.

This clone was counted once. The gene calls are TRBV18 and TRBJ2-1; D may correspond to TRBD1 or TRBD2 (5 bases each). Germline V gene lookup returns CDR1 KGHSH and CDR2 LQKENI. The CDR3 loop spans 16 amino acids. V lost 3 bases, J lost 2 bases, and 14 bases lay in between. Here the CDR3 DNA reads TGTGCCAGCTCACCGGAGGCAGGGATAACCTACAATGAGCAGTTCTTC. Translated, it gives CASSPEAGITYNEQFF. The whole variable domain, remainder taken from reference TRBV18 and TRBJ2-1, is NAGVMQNPRHLVRRRGQEARLRCSPMKGHSHVYWYRQLPEEGLKFMVYLQKENIIDESGMPKERFSAEFPKEGPSILRIQQVVRGDSAAYFCASSPEAGITYNEQFFGPGTRLTVL.

The chain uses TRBV5-4 and TRBJ2-5; tentative D call: TRBD2 (7 bases). This CDR3 contains 15 residues. Looked up from germline, CDR1 is SGHNT and CDR2 is YYREEE (reference sequence). The V end lost 4 bases, the J end lost 5 bases, and 18 bases lay between the germline ends. The DNA of the CDR3 is TGTGCCAGCAGCACCACCCGGGGAGGGGGTGAGACCCAGTACTTC. Protein: CASSTTRGGGETQYF.

The chain uses TRBV6-5 and TRBJ1-5, with D perhaps TRBD1 (5 bases). Germline CDR1 is MNHEY and CDR2 is SVGAGI. With 0 bases removed from V and 6 bases from J, the gap between germline ends came to 15 bases. The CDR3 extends over 16 amino acids. The CDR3 region is CASSYSGSGRTQPQHF. The CDR3 nucleotides are TGTGCCAGCAGTTACTCGGGGTCAGGGAGGACTCAGCCCCAGCATTTT.

The rearrangement uses TRBV14 and TRBJ2-6; the match to TRBD1 covers 8 bases. V shed 4 bases, J shed 3 bases, and the junction held 11 bases outside the gene matches. The CDR3 consists of 18 residues. Germline CDR1 is SGHDN and CDR2 is FVKESK. The CDR3 bases are TGTGCCAGCAGCCCGATGTACAGGGGGGTTCTTGGGGCCAACGTCCTGACTTTC. Its protein is CASSPMYRGVLGANVLTF.

This chain connects TRBV6-5 to TRBJ1-2; D ambiguous. The CDR3 has 14 residues. Trimming pared 6 bases from V and 0 bases from J, leaving 11 bases between. The germline V gene has CDR1 MNHEY and CDR2 SVGAGI. CDR3 DNA: TGTGCCAGCAGGCCGTCCGGGGCTAACTATGGCTACACCTTC. Translated: CASRPSGANYGYTF.

The chain combines TRBV13 with TRBJ2-7; D is uncertain. This CDR3 spans 15 amino acids. In germline, CDR1 is PRHDT, CDR2 FYEKMQ (reference sequence). The V end lost 0 bases, the J end lost 2 bases, and 11 bases lay between the germline ends. The DNA for the CDR3 is TGTGCCAGCAGCTTAGGGTTTCTCGTGACCTACGAGCAGTACTTC. Protein: CASSLGFLVTYEQYF.

The genes are TRBV7-6 and TRBJ2-2; 8 bases line up with TRBD2. V dropped 5 bases and J dropped 0; count of bases not matched to a gene: 8. The CDR3 totals 17 residues. Germline V gene lookup returns CDR1 SGHVS and CDR2 FNYEAQ. CDR3 coding DNA: TGTGCCAGCAGCGCGTACGGGGGGGTACCGAACACCGGGGAGCTGTTTTTT. It yields the protein CASSAYGGVPNTGELFF.

This chain joins TRBV6-6 and TRBJ1-1; D gene ambiguous. Trimming cost V 6 bases and J 3 bases, with 20 bases left between them. This CDR3 spans 16 amino acids. The germline CDR1 and CDR2 sequences are MNHNY and SVGAGI (reference sequence). In DNA, the CDR3 is TGTGCCAGCAGCCCCCCGTCCGGGAAGCTGTACACTGAAGCTTTCTTT. It specifies CASSPPSGKLYTEAFF.

The chain joins TRBV2 to TRBJ1-1; D might be TRBD1 (6 bases). V lost 10 bases and J 11 bases, leaving 20 bases between the germline ends. Germline V CDR1 and CDR2: SNHLY, FYNNEI. The CDR3 has 12 amino acids. CDR3 bases: TGTGCCATCTCGAACAGGGATCCCAATGCTTTCTTT. Protein sequence: CAISNRDPNAFF.

The genes are TRBV5-1 and TRBJ1-1, with TRBD1 matching 7 bases. The CDR3 sequence is 14 residues long. Germline V gene lookup returns CDR1 SGHRS and CDR2 YFSETQ. The V and J ends lost 4 bases and 4 bases, in that order; junction bases with no gene match: 7. CDR3 protein: CASSVDRVGTEAFF. The CDR3 coding sequence is TGCGCCAGCAGCGTTGACAGGGTCGGCACTGAAGCTTTCTTT.